What follows describes a single T cell receptor (beta chain). What it recognizes is unknown. These data come from a study of T cell repertoires in cytomegalovirus infection. V was pared by 3 bases and J by 4 bases, with 12 bases between. This CDR3 spans 14 amino acids. TCRdb re-derived calls from the reads in MiXCR, one entry per CDR3 protein. The data hold about 150,000 distinct CDR3 sequences, with about 31% observed a single time. The J gene is TRBJ2-5, the V gene TRBV12-3 or TRBV12-4; D is uncertain. This sequence was found in a human donor in good health (CMV status not recorded). Some clones in this sample may be carry-over from other donors' samples. The material sequenced was CD8+ T cells from cultured PBMCs, taken from culture after CMV antigen stimulation. CDR3: CASSLLAYLETQYF. In DNA, the CDR3 is TGTGCCAGCAGTTTGTTGGCCTACCTAGAGACCCAGTACTTC.